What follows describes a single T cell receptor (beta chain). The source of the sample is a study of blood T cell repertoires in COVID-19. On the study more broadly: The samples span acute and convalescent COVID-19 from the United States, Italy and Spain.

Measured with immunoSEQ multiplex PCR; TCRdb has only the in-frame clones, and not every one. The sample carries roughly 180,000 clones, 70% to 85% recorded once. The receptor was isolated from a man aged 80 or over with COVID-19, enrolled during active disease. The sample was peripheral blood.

The CDR3 sequence: CASSYAQGAPNGYTF. The CDR3 DNA follows: TGTGCCAGCAGTTACGCGCAGGGGGCTCCTAATGGCTACACCTTC. V is TRBV6-5 and J is TRBJ1-2, with 8 positions matching TRBD1. Unmatched junction bases numbered 8, after V lost 2 bases and J lost 6 bases. The CDR3 extends over 15 amino acids. The germline V gene has CDR1 MNHEY and CDR2 SVGAGI.